One sample yielded the 16 T cell receptor beta chains listed below, sequenced in a study of blood T cell repertoires in COVID-19. Clones were sequenced by immunoSEQ multiplex PCR, and TCRdb holds only the in-frame ones, with some missing. Of hundreds of thousands of clones in the sample, around nine tenths were seen once. Input material: PBMCs or T cells enriched from blood (not recorded which). The receptors come from a woman aged 18-29 years who had been exposed to COVID-19.

This chain joins TRBV18 and TRBJ2-3, with D maybe TRBD1 (6 bases). CDR1 is KGHSH, CDR2 LQKENI, per germline. The CDR3 runs to 15 residues. The V end was cut by 6 bases, the J end by 0 bases, with 13 bases between. The CDR3 reads CASSADSLSTDTQYF. Written as DNA, the CDR3 is TGTGCCAGCTCGGCGGACAGTCTTAGCACAGATACGCAGTATTTT. The full variable domain, in which reference TRBV18 and TRBJ2-3 provide the parts outside the CDR3, is NAGVMQNPRHLVRRRGQEARLRCSPMKGHSHVYWYRQLPEEGLKFMVYLQKENIIDESGMPKERFSAEFPKEGPSILRIQQVVRGDSAAYFCASSADSLSTDTQYFGPGTRLTVL.

This clone was found a few times. The chain joins TRBV3-1 (or the pseudogene TRBV3-2) to TRBJ1-5; D uncertain. The ends were cut back, 0 bases at V and 6 bases at J, with 12 bases in the middle. Germline loops: CDR1 LGHDT, CDR2 YNNKEL (reference sequence). CDR3 size: 15 residues. The chain's CDR3 is CASSQDLRFPQPQHF. The CDR3 nucleotides are TGTGCCAGCAGCCAAGATCTGAGGTTTCCTCAGCCCCAGCATTTT.

The gene calls are TRBV5-1 and TRBJ2-1; no definite D call. The CDR3 spans 13 residues. Germline CDR1 is SGHRS and CDR2 is YFSETQ. V was shortened by 0 bases and J by 10 bases, with 11 bases between the two germline ends. This CDR3 reads CASSLAGSREQFF. The DNA for the CDR3 is TGCGCCAGCAGCTTGGCCGGATCGCGGGAGCAGTTCTTC.

The chain couples TRBV27 to TRBJ2-3; the match to TRBD2 covers 11 bases. CDR1 and CDR2 from the germline V gene are MNHEY and SMNVEV (reference sequence). This CDR3 comprises 17 residues. Losses at the gene ends were 3 bases for V and 3 bases for J; bases not matched to a gene: 8. In DNA, the CDR3 is TGTGCCAGCAGTTTCAGGCTAGCGGGGGGTCCGACAGATACGCAGTATTTT. This codes for CASSFRLAGGPTDTQYF.

As to this clone: Other DNA sequences of this sample code for an identical CDR3. The gene calls are TRBV18 and TRBJ2-2; D may be TRBD1 (5 bases). The CDR3 contains 14 residues. The germline gives CDR1 KGHSH, CDR2 LQKENI. Deletions cut 3 bases from V and 1 base from J, with 6 bases between. The CDR3 region has the DNA TGTGCCAGCTCACCGCAGGGGAACACCGGGGAGCTGTTTTTT. It specifies CASSPQGNTGELFF.

The rearrangement links TRBV3-1 (or the pseudogene TRBV3-2) to TRBJ2-7, with 9 bases lining up with TRBD1. The CDR3 spans 14 residues. Looked up from germline, CDR1 is LGHDT and CDR2 is YNNKEL (reference sequence). Trimming at V came to 4 bases and at J to 7 bases, leaving 8 bases not matched to a gene. The CDR3 is CASSLRDRVGEQYF. The CDR3 region has the DNA TGTGCCAGCAGCCTCCGGGACAGGGTGGGTGAGCAGTACTTC.

The chain has TRBV7-2 and TRBJ2-2; D is possibly TRBD2 (6 bases). Trimming cost V 5 bases and J 2 bases, with 15 bases left between them. CDR1 and CDR2 from the germline V gene are SGHTA and FQGNSA. The CDR3 sequence is 16 residues long. In nucleotides, the CDR3 is TGTGCCAGCAGCCCCGGACTACGAATAAACACCGGGGAGCTGTTTTTT. Its protein is CASSPGLRINTGELFF.

V is TRBV11-2 and J is TRBJ2-3; no firm D call. The germline CDR1 and CDR2 sequences are SGHAT and FQNNGV. Trimming cost V 1 base and J 0 bases, with 11 bases left between them. This CDR3 spans 16 amino acids. For the CDR3, the DNA is TGTGCCAGCAGCTTAGGCCGATCACAGAGCACAGATACGCAGTATTTT. This gives the protein CASSLGRSQSTDTQYF.

The chain combines TRBV29-1 with TRBJ1-4; D uncertain. The CDR3 spans 12 residues. V was shortened by 7 bases and J by 7 bases, with 13 bases between the two germline ends. Germline-derived CDR1 and CDR2 are SQVTM and ANQGSEA. The CDR3 sequence is CSGRKHGEKLFF. The DNA for the CDR3 is TGCAGCGGCAGGAAACATGGTGAAAAACTGTTTTTT. Filled out from reference TRBV29-1 and TRBJ1-4, the complete variable domain reads SAVISQKPSRDICQRGTSLTIQCQVDSQVTMMFWYRQQPGQSLTLIATANQGSEATYESGFVIDKFPISRPNLTFSTLTVSNMSPEDSSIYLCSGRKHGEKLFFGSGTQLSVL.

The table lists this clone with many counts. The CDR3 sequence is CASSYSRREQWQYF. The CDR3 DNA reads as TGTGCCAGCAGTTACTCCAGGAGGGAGCAGTGGCAGTACTTC. This chain uses TRBV6-5 with TRBJ2-7; the D gene is possibly TRBD2 (6 bases). In germline, CDR1 is MNHEY, CDR2 SVGAGI. V lost 0 bases, J lost 9 bases, and 15 bases lay in between. This CDR3 comprises 14 residues.

The CDR3 reads CASSLTDRGNEKLFF. In DNA form, the CDR3 reads TGCGCCAGCAGCCTTACGGACAGGGGGAATGAAAAACTGTTTTTT. The chain has TRBV4-3 and TRBJ1-4, with TRBD1 identical over 10 bases. Trimming at V came to 4 bases and at J to 5 bases, leaving 4 bases not matched to a gene. The CDR3 is made up of 15 amino acids. The germline CDR1 and CDR2 sequences are LGHNA and YSLEER.

V and J are TRBV5-4 and TRBJ2-7, with TRBD1 identical over 9 bases. The V gene's germline CDR1 is SGHNT and CDR2 YYREEE (reference sequence). CDR3 size: 15 residues. With 2 bases clipped from V and 3 bases from J, the junction kept 6 bases outside the gene matches. CDR3 residues: CASSFPTGGVYEQYF. The CDR3 DNA sequence: TGTGCCAGCAGCTTCCCGACAGGGGGGGTCTACGAGCAGTACTTC.

V usage is TRBV4-2 and J usage is TRBJ1-5, with D perhaps matching TRBD1 (5 bases). The CDR3 contains 13 residues. CDR1 and CDR2 from the germline V gene are LGHNA and YNFKEQ. V lost 4 bases and J 7 bases, leaving 11 bases between the germline ends. This CDR3 is CASSPGVGQPQHF. The CDR3 DNA reads TGTGCCAGCAGCCCGGGGGTAGGACAGCCCCAGCATTTT.

This clone was found once. The rearrangement links TRBV18 to TRBJ2-6; D gene uncertain. From germline, CDR1 is KGHSH and CDR2 LQKENI. The CDR3 covers 16 residues. Between the trimmed V and J ends, which lost 2 bases and 1 base, there was a span of 9 bases. CDR3 sequence (DNA): TGTGCCAGCTCACCAGCAAGAGAGTCTGGGGCCAACGTCCTGACTTTC. As protein: CASSPARESGANVLTF.

The chain has TRBV24-1 and TRBJ2-3, with D perhaps TRBD1 (6 bases). V was cut by 4 bases and J by 2 bases, with 12 bases left in between. The CDR3 is 15 amino acids. Germline CDR1 reads KGHDR; CDR2 reads SFDVKD. The CDR3 region has the DNA TGTGCCACCAGTGACCGGACAGAGTACACAGATACGCAGTATTTT. This encodes CATSDRTEYTDTQYF.

J is TRBJ1-1 and V is TRBV28; D gene ambiguous. The CDR3 sequence is 15 residues long. Trimming removed 0 bases at V and 5 bases at J, with 13 bases between. The germline V gene has CDR1 MDHEN and CDR2 SYDVKM. The CDR3 loop reads CASSLWDGGRTEAFF. The CDR3 DNA reads TGTGCCAGCAGTTTATGGGATGGAGGGCGGACTGAAGCTTTCTTT.